The 31 T cell receptor beta chains in this list originate from one sample, sequenced in a study of shared clonotypes between healthy human individuals. Clones were sequenced by immunoSEQ multiplex PCR, and TCRdb holds only the in-frame ones, with some missing. The sample holds some 1,400,000 clones, roughly 96% seen once. Sequenced material: naive CD4+ T cells sorted from blood. Subset specified: CD45RA+ positively selected. The receptor source for this set is a man aged 25 to 45 in good health.

This chain links TRBV6-6 with TRBJ2-1; TRBD1 is a possible D gene (6 bases). Germline CDR1 MNHNY, CDR2 SVGAGI (reference sequence). The V end lost 2 bases, the J end lost 0 bases, and 8 bases lay between the germline ends. The CDR3 loop spans 15 amino acids. CDR3 DNA sequence: TGTGCCAGCAGTTACGCGGACAGCTCCTACAATGAGCAGTTCTTC. Its protein is CASSYADSSYNEQFF.

This sequence joins TRBV21-1 and TRBJ2-7; the table's D call of TRBD2 was not tested on the DNA. TRBV21-1 is listed as a pseudogene. The CDR3 spans 9 residues. The CDR3 reads CAIDYEQYF. CDR3 in DNA: TGTGCCATAGACTACGAGCAGTACTTC.

V usage is TRBV6-1 and J usage is TRBJ2-1; D gene unclear. Per the germline V gene, CDR1 is MNHNS and CDR2 is SASEGT. This CDR3 comprises 14 residues. V shed 5 bases and J shed 2 bases, with 10 bases lying between them. The CDR3 sequence is CASSPDLAYNEQFF. The CDR3 coding sequence is TGTGCCAGCAGTCCCGACCTAGCCTACAATGAGCAGTTCTTC.

The chain recombines TRBV7-9 with TRBJ2-3; D is ambiguous. This CDR3 spans 17 amino acids. Trimming cost V 5 bases and J 2 bases, with 20 bases left between them. Germline lookup yields CDR1 SEHNR and CDR2 FQNEAQ (reference sequence). The CDR3 loop reads CASSPQNPGGPTDTQYF. The CDR3 nucleotides are TGTGCCAGCAGCCCCCAAAATCCGGGCGGACCCACAGATACGCAGTATTTT.

The chain uses TRBV20-1 and TRBJ2-7; tentatively, D is TRBD2 (5 bases). V was pared by 0 bases and J by 7 bases, with 7 bases between. The CDR3 runs 11 residues. Germline lookup yields CDR1 DFQATT and CDR2 SNEGSKA (reference sequence). The CDR3 nucleotides read TGCAGTGCTAGAGATAGGACTGAGCAGTACTTC. Its translation is CSARDRTEQYF.

The genes are TRBV6-5 and TRBJ2-7, with 8 positions matching TRBD1. The CDR3 extends over 15 amino acids. Germline V gene sequence: CDR1 MNHEY, CDR2 SVGAGI. The V and J ends lost 6 bases and 7 bases, in that order; junction bases with no gene match: 14. CDR3 sequence reads: CASRPPGQAMGEQYF. The CDR3 coding sequence is TGTGCCAGCAGGCCACCGGGACAGGCCATGGGGGAGCAGTACTTC.

The gene calls are TRBV29-1 and TRBJ2-5, with TRBD1 matching over 9 bases. Germline V gene lookup returns CDR1 SQVTM and CDR2 ANQGSEA. The J segment lost 5 bases and the V segment lost 6 bases, leaving 10 bases of the junction unmatched. The CDR3 runs to 14 residues. The CDR3 region has the DNA TGCAGCGTCGTAAATACAGGGGGCGGGGAGACCCAGTACTTC. It encodes CSVVNTGGGETQYF.

J is TRBJ1-4 and V is TRBV6-1, with D unresolved. From germline, CDR1 is MNHNS and CDR2 SASEGT. V gave up 0 bases and J gave up 8 bases, with 13 bases separating them. This CDR3 is built from 15 residues. The CDR3 coding sequence is TGTGCCAGCAGTGAAGCGGAGGCCGCGGGGGAAAAACTGTTTTTT. As protein: CASSEAEAAGEKLFF.

As to this clone: The sample holds other DNA sequences that translate to the same CDR3. The rearrangement links TRBV11-2 to TRBJ2-7; a weak D match, TRBD1 (6 bases). This CDR3 has 14 residues. Trimming took 1 base from V and 1 from J, leaving 8 bases between them. CDR1 is SGHAT and CDR2 is FQNNGV in the germline V gene. Here the CDR3 reads CASSLVDSSYEQYF. CDR3 coding DNA: TGTGCCAGCAGCTTAGTGGACAGTTCCTACGAGCAGTACTTC.

CDR3 sequence reads: CASSPSDRAYGYTF. CDR3 in DNA: TGTGCCAGCAGTCCCTCCGACAGGGCCTATGGCTACACCTTC. The chain uses TRBV28 and TRBJ1-2; 7 nucleotides line up with TRBD1. Germline CDR1 is MDHEN and CDR2 is SYDVKM. Germline trimming cut 5 bases from V and 4 bases from J; bases unmatched to any gene: 7. This CDR3 is 14 amino acids long.

The J gene is TRBJ1-1, the V gene TRBV7-3; D is uncertain. Germline CDR1 SGHTA, CDR2 FQGTGA. This CDR3 is 13 amino acids long. V was cut by 1 base and J by 3 bases, with 6 bases left in between. In DNA form, the CDR3 reads TGTGCCAGCAGCTTAATTAAGGACACTGAAGCTTTCTTT. This codes for CASSLIKDTEAFF.

The chain is built from TRBV6-1 and TRBJ2-5, with TRBD2 identical over 10 bases. The germline gives CDR1 MNHNS, CDR2 SASEGT. Germline trimming cut 1 base from V and 5 bases from J; bases unmatched to any gene: 13. The CDR3 covers 18 residues. The CDR3 DNA reads TGTGCCAGCAGTGAAGTGGGTAGGCTAGCGGGAGCCGTGGAGACCCAGTACTTC. It is translated as CASSEVGRLAGAVETQYF.

Remarks on this clone: The same CDR3 also results from other DNA sequences found in this sample. V gene TRBV5-1 combines with J gene TRBJ1-5; TRBD1 might be the D (6 bases). This CDR3 comprises 13 residues. Germline V lookup: CDR1 SGHRS, CDR2 YFSETQ. V gave up 1 base and J gave up 4 bases, with 6 bases separating them. CDR3 loop: CASSLTGNQPQHF. The DNA for the CDR3 is TGCGCCAGCAGCTTGACAGGGAATCAGCCCCAGCATTTT.

The chain links TRBV9 to TRBJ2-3, with TRBD2 identical over 11 bases. The CDR3 has 19 amino acids. Germline lookup yields CDR1 SGDLS and CDR2 YYNGEE. V dropped 2 bases and J dropped 3; count of bases not matched to a gene: 14. The CDR3 loop is CASSVGLAGSPQLTDTQYF. The CDR3 bases are TGTGCCAGCAGCGTCGGACTAGCGGGCTCTCCCCAGCTGACAGATACGCAGTATTTT.

The V and J genes are TRBV18 and TRBJ1-1; D perhaps matches TRBD1 (6 bases). The germline gives CDR1 KGHSH, CDR2 LQKENI. V lost 2 bases to trimming and J lost 7 bases, with 17 bases between them. The CDR3 is made up of 15 amino acids. The CDR3 nucleotides read TGTGCCAGCTCACCAACCTTGGGACATTTAAATGAAGCTTTCTTT. Translated, it gives CASSPTLGHLNEAFF.

This sequence joins TRBV9 and TRBJ2-6; TRBD2 agrees at 7 bases. Germline V gene lookup returns CDR1 SGDLS and CDR2 YYNGEE. V lost 3 bases, J lost 2 bases, and 5 bases stayed unmatched. The CDR3 length is 16 residues. The CDR3 nucleotides are TGTGCCAGCAGCGCGGGAGGTGGCCCTGGGGCCAACGTCCTGACTTTC. Amino acids: CASSAGGGPGANVLTF.

The chain employs TRBV7-2 and TRBJ1-5; D not resolved. The ends were cut back, 1 base at V and 1 base at J, with 11 bases in the middle. CDR1 SGHTA and CDR2 FQGNSA come from the germline V gene. This CDR3 comprises 16 residues. The CDR3 nucleotides are TGTGCCAGCAGCTTAGGGGTGGCGGGGAGCAATCAGCCCCAGCATTTT. It encodes CASSLGVAGSNQPQHF.

The J gene is TRBJ2-5, the V gene TRBV4-1, with D uncertain. Germline CDR1 is MGHRA and CDR2 is YSYEKL. The CDR3 spans 14 residues. V was trimmed by 1 base and J by 5 bases, leaving 11 bases between them. The CDR3 reads CASSQGEAWETQYF. The CDR3 bases are TGCGCCAGCAGCCAAGGAGAGGCCTGGGAGACCCAGTACTTC.

This clone was seen only a few times. The rearrangement links TRBV10-1 to TRBJ2-2; the D gene is possibly TRBD2 (6 bases). The CDR3 extends over 15 amino acids. Per germline, CDR1 WNHNN and CDR2 SYGVQD (reference sequence). Trimming took off 3 bases at V and 1 base at J, with 9 bases between the two ends. CDR3: CASSDGGGNTGELFF. Here the CDR3 DNA reads TGCGCCAGCAGTGACGGGGGAGGGAACACCGGGGAGCTGTTTTTT.

V gene TRBV6-4 combines with J gene TRBJ2-1, with 10 bases fitting TRBD2. CDR1 and CDR2 (germline): MRHNA, SNTAGT. V lost 7 bases to trimming and J lost 10 bases; unmatched junction nucleotides: 16. CDR3 length equals 16 residues. The CDR3 nucleotides read TGTGCCAGCACCAAAGAGTGGCTAGCGGGAGTCAGCGAGCAGTTCTTC. Protein: CASTKEWLAGVSEQFF.

This clone has only one observation. The CDR3 DNA reads as TGTGCCAGCAGGGCGGCTAGTTCCTACGAGCAGTACTTC. Protein product: CASRAASSYEQYF. The genes are TRBV2 and TRBJ2-7; D is undetermined. V was pared by 6 bases and J by 1 base, with 10 bases between. CDR3 length equals 13 residues. Germline-derived CDR1 and CDR2 are SNHLY and FYNNEI.

The chain carries TRBV9 and TRBJ2-1; weak D call: TRBD1 (6 bases). V was cut by 0 bases and J by 8 bases, with 18 bases left in between. The germline V gene has CDR1 SGDLS and CDR2 YYNGEE. There are 16 residues in the CDR3. This chain's CDR3 is CASSVGAGDVVYEQFF. The CDR3 nucleotides read TGTGCCAGCAGCGTAGGGGCAGGGGATGTGGTCTATGAGCAGTTCTTC. Together with reference TRBV9 and TRBJ2-1, the CDR3 gives the full variable domain: DSGVTQTPKHLITATGQRVTLRCSPRSGDLSVYWYQQSLDQGLQFLIQYYNGEERAKGNILERFSAQQFPDLHSELNLSSLELGDSALYFCASSVGAGDVVYEQFFGPGTRLTVL.

This clone was detected a few times. The chain couples TRBV19 to TRBJ2-1, with 8 bases fitting TRBD2. CDR1 is LNHDA, CDR2 SQIVND, per germline (reference sequence). V lost 6 bases to trimming and J lost 3 bases; unmatched junction nucleotides: 7. This CDR3 has 15 amino acids. The CDR3: CASRFAGGHYNEQFF. Here the CDR3 DNA reads TGTGCCAGTAGATTCGCGGGAGGTCACTACAATGAGCAGTTCTTC.

The rearrangement links TRBV5-6 to TRBJ1-2, with D possibly TRBD1 on 5 matching bases. Germline V gene sequence: CDR1 SGHDT, CDR2 YYEEEE. The CDR3 sequence is 13 residues long. The ends were cut back, 4 bases at V and 6 bases at J, with 13 bases in the middle. CDR3 sequence (DNA): TGTGCCAGCAGCCCGGGACGGAGAGATGGCTACACCTTC. Encoded protein: CASSPGRRDGYTF.

As regards this clone: Other DNA variants within this sample encode the same CDR3. This sequence joins TRBV6-5 and TRBJ2-5; no reliable D call. Germline loops: CDR1 MNHEY, CDR2 SVGAGI. The CDR3 is 14 amino acids. Trimming removed 0 bases at V and 2 bases at J, with 7 bases between. The CDR3 DNA is TGTGCCAGCAGTTACTCTCGGCTTCAAGAGACCCAGTACTTC. It translates to CASSYSRLQETQYF.

This sequence joins TRBV20-1 and TRBJ2-1, with no clear D. There are 11 residues in the CDR3. The V and J ends lost 4 bases and 11 bases respectively, with 12 bases between them. CDR1 is DFQATT, CDR2 SNEGSKA, per germline (reference sequence). The CDR3 DNA sequence: TGCAGTGCTACAACCCCGACTCAGCAGTTCTTC. Translation gives CSATTPTQQFF.

This chain uses TRBV7-7 with TRBJ2-3; D ambiguous. Per the germline V gene, CDR1 is SSHAT and CDR2 is FNYEAQ (reference sequence). The CDR3 length is 13 residues. V was shortened by 1 base and J by 1 base, with 3 bases between the two germline ends. The chain's CDR3 is CASSLGGTDTQYF. DNA for the CDR3: TGTGCCAGCAGCTTAGGGGGCACAGATACGCAGTATTTT.

The chain employs TRBV14 and TRBJ2-3; D is possibly TRBD2 (5 bases). V lost 6 bases, J lost 4 bases, and 17 bases lay in between. This CDR3 has 15 residues. Germline V gives CDR1 SGHDN, CDR2 FVKESK. CDR3 sequence reads: CASSTTRDAADTQYF. DNA for the CDR3: TGTGCCAGCAGTACTACTAGAGATGCTGCAGATACGCAGTATTTT.

The gene calls are TRBV9 and TRBJ1-3; D is unclear. CDR1 is SGDLS, CDR2 YYNGEE, per germline. The length of the CDR3 is 16 residues. V lost 0 bases and J lost 1, with 11 bases in between. The CDR3 protein is CASSVASWGSGNTIYF. The DNA of the CDR3 is TGTGCCAGCAGCGTAGCTTCTTGGGGATCTGGAAACACCATATATTTT.

The CDR3 sequence is CASTNQDVNEKLFF. The DNA for the CDR3 is TGTGCCAGCACTAACCAGGACGTGAATGAAAAACTGTTTTTT. The chain couples TRBV25-1 to TRBJ1-4; D not resolved. The CDR3 has 14 amino acids. CDR1 is MGHDK, CDR2 SYGVNS, per germline. Trimming removed 7 bases at V and 5 bases at J, with 14 bases between. The variable domain in full, completed from reference TRBV25-1 and TRBJ1-4, reads EADIYQTPRYLVIGTGKKITLECSQTMGHDKMYWYQQDPGMELHLIHYSYGVNSTEKGDLSSESTVSRIRTEHFPLTLESARPSHTSQYLCASTNQDVNEKLFFGSGTQLSVL.

The chain recombines TRBV7-9 with TRBJ1-3; D not certain. With 2 bases removed from V and 3 bases from J, the gap between germline ends came to 8 bases. Looked up from germline, CDR1 is SEHNR and CDR2 is FQNEAQ (reference sequence). The CDR3 spans 14 residues. As DNA, the CDR3 is TGTGCCAGCAGCTTAAATTTGGATGGAAACACCATATATTTT. As protein: CASSLNLDGNTIYF.